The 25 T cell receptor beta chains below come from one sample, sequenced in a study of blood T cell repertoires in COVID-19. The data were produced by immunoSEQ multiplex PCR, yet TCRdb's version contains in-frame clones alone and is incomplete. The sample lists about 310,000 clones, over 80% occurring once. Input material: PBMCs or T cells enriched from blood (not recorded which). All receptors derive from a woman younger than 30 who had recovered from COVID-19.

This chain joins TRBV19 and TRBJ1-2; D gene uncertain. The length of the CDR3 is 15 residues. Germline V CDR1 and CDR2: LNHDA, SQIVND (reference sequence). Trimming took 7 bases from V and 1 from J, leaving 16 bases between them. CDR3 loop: CASTTQRPFNYGYTF. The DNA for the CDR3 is TGTGCCAGTACCACTCAGCGACCCTTTAACTATGGCTACACCTTC.

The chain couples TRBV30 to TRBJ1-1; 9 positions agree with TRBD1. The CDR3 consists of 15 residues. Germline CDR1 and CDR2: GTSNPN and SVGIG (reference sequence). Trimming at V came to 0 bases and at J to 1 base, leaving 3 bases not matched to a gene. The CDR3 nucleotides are TGTGCCTGGAGTGTTACAGGGGGCTCGAACACTGAAGCTTTCTTT. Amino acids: CAWSVTGGSNTEAFF.

The CDR3 DNA reads TGTGCCAGCAGCCGGACAGGATACGAGCAGTACTTC. Protein sequence: CASSRTGYEQYF. V is TRBV6-2 or TRBV6-3 and J is TRBJ2-7; 7 nucleotides align to TRBD1. Unmatched junction bases numbered 3, after V lost 6 bases and J lost 4 bases. Germline CDR1 is MNHEY and CDR2 is SVGEGT. The CDR3 loop spans 12 amino acids.

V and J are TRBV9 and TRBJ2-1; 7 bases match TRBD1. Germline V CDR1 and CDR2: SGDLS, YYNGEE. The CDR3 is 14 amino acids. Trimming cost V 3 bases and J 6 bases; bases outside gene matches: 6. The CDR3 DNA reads TGTGCCAGCAGCGCGACAGGGTCAGGCAATGAGCAGTTCTTC. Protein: CASSATGSGNEQFF.

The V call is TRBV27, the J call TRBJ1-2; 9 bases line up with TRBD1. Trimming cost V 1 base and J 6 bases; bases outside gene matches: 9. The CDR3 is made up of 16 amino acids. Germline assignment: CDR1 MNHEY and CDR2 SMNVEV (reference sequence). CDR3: CASSLLGQGTVDGYTF. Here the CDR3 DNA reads TGTGCCAGCAGTTTATTGGGACAGGGAACAGTTGATGGCTACACCTTC.

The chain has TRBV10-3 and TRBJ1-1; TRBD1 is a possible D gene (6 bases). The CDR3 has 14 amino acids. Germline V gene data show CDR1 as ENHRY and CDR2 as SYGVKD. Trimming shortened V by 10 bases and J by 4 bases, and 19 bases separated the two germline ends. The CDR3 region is CATSQGSAGTEAFF. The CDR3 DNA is TGTGCCACATCACAGGGTTCGGCGGGCACTGAAGCTTTCTTT.

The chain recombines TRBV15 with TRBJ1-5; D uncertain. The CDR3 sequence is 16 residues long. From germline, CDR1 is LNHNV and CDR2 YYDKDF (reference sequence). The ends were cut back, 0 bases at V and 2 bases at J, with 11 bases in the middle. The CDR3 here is CATSRDLSGGNQPQHF. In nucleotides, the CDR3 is TGTGCCACCAGCAGAGATCTCTCCGGGGGCAATCAGCCCCAGCATTTT.

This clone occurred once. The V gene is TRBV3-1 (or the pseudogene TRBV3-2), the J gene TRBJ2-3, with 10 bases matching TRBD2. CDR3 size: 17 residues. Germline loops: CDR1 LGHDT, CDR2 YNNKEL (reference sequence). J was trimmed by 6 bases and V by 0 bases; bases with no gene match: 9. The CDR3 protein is CASSQDLPAGGSDTQYF. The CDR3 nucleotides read TGTGCCAGCAGCCAAGATCTACCAGCGGGAGGGTCGGATACGCAGTATTTT.

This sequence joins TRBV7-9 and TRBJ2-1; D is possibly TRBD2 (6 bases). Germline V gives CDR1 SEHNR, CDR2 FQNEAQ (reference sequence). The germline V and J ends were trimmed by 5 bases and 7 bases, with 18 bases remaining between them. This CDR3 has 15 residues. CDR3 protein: CASSSPGGKGNEQFF. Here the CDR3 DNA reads TGTGCCAGCAGCAGCCCGGGCGGGAAGGGAAATGAGCAGTTCTTC. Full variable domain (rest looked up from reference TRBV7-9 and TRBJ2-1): DTGVSQNPRHKITKRGQNVTFRCDPISEHNRLYWYRQTLGQGPEFLTYFQNEAQLEKSRLLSDRFSAERPKGSFSTLEIQRTEQGDSAMYLCASSSPGGKGNEQFFGPGTRLTVL.

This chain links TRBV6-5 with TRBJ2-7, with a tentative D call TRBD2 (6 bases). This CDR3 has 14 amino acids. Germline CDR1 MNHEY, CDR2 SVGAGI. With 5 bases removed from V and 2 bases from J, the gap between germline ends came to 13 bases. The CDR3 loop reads CASSRPGEAYEQYF. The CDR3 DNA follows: TGTGCCAGCAGTCGTCCCGGGGAGGCCTACGAGCAGTACTTC.

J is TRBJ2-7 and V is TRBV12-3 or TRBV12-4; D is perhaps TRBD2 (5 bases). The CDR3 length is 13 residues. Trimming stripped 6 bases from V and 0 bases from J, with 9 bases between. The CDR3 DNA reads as TGTGCCAGCAGCCCCGGGGTCTCCTACGAGCAGTACTTC. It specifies CASSPGVSYEQYF.

The CDR3 sequence: CASSAFRVASNQPQHF. As DNA, the CDR3 is TGTGCCAGCAGTGCTTTCCGGGTGGCGAGCAATCAGCCCCAGCATTTT. The gene calls are TRBV28 and TRBJ1-5; the D is unclear. The germline V gene encodes CDR1 MDHEN and CDR2 SYDVKM. With 5 bases removed from V and 1 base from J, the gap between germline ends came to 15 bases. This CDR3 region has 16 residues.

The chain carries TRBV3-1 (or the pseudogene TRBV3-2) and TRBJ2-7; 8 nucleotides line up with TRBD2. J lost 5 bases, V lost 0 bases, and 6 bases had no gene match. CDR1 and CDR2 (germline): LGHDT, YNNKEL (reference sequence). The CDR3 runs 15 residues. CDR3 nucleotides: TGTGCCAGCAGCCAAGAGGTAGCGGGGCACGACGAGCAGTACTTC. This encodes CASSQEVAGHDEQYF.

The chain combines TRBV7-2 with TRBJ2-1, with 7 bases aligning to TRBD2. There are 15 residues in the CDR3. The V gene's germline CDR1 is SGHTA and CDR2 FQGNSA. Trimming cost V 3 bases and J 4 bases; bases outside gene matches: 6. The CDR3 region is CASSFLADPYNEQFF. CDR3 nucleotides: TGTGCCAGCAGCTTCCTAGCGGATCCATACAATGAGCAGTTCTTC.

The CDR3, as DNA: TGTGCCAGCAGCTCCGCGAATCTCCGGGAGCTGTTTTTT. As protein: CASSSANLRELFF. The rearrangement joins TRBV7-9 to TRBJ2-2; no clear D. Per germline, CDR1 SEHNR and CDR2 FQNEAQ (reference sequence). The length of the CDR3 is 13 residues. Deletions cut 4 bases from V and 9 bases from J, with 12 bases between. Drawing the rest from reference TRBV7-9 and TRBJ2-2, the complete variable domain is DTGVSQNPRHKITKRGQNVTFRCDPISEHNRLYWYRQTLGQGPEFLTYFQNEAQLEKSRLLSDRFSAERPKGSFSTLEIQRTEQGDSAMYLCASSSANLRELFFGEGSRLTVL.

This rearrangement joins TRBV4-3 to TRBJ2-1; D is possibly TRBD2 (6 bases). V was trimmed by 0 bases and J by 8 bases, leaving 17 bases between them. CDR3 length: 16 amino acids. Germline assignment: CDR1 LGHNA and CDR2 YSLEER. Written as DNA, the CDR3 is TGCGCCAGCAGCCAAGACCCCGTGGGGAGGTCGGATGAGCAGTTCTTC. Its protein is CASSQDPVGRSDEQFF.

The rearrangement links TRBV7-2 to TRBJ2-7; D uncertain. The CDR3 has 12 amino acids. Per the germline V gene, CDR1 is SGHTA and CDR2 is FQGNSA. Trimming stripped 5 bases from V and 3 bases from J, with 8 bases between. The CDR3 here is CASSQRVYEQYF. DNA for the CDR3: TGTGCCAGCAGCCAACGGGTCTACGAGCAGTACTTC.

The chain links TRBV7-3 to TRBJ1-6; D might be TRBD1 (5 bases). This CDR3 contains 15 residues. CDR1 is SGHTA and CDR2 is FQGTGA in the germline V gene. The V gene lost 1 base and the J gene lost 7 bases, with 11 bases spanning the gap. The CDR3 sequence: CASSLMEGPNSPLHF. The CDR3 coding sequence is TGTGCCAGCAGCTTAATGGAGGGACCCAATTCACCCCTCCACTTT.

The CDR3 DNA sequence: TGTGCCAGCAGCTACGACAGTCAGGGCTACACCTTC. Its protein product is CASSYDSQGYTF. The V call is TRBV28, the J call TRBJ1-2, with a tentative D call TRBD1 (5 bases). This CDR3 spans 12 amino acids. Germline V gene lookup returns CDR1 MDHEN and CDR2 SYDVKM. V dropped 6 bases and J dropped 8 bases, with 13 bases sitting between them.

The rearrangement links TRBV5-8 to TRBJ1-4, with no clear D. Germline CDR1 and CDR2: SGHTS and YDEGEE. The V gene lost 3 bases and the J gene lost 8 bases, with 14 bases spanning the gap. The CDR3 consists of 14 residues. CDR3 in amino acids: CASSSFYREEKLFF. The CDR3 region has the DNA TGTGCCAGCAGCTCGTTTTATAGGGAGGAAAAACTGTTTTTT.

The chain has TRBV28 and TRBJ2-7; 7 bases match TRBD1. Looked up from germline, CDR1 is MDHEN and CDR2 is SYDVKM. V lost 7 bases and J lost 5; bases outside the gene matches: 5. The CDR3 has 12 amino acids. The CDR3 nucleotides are TGTGCCAGCAATATGACAGGGAACGAGCAGTACTTC. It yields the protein CASNMTGNEQYF. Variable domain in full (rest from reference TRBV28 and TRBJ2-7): DVKVTQSSRYLVKRTGEKVFLECVQDMDHENMFWYRQDPGLGLRLIYFSYDVKMKEKGDIPEGYSVSREKKERFSLILESASTNQTSMYLCASNMTGNEQYFGPGTRLTVT.

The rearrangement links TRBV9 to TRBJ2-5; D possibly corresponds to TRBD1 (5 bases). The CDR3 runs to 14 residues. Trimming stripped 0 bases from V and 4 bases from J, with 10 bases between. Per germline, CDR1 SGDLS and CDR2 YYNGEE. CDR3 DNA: TGTGCCAGCAGCGTAGAAGGGGAACGAGAGACCCAGTACTTC. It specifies CASSVEGERETQYF. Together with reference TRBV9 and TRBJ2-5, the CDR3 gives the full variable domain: DSGVTQTPKHLITATGQRVTLRCSPRSGDLSVYWYQQSLDQGLQFLIQYYNGEERAKGNILERFSAQQFPDLHSELNLSSLELGDSALYFCASSVEGERETQYFGPGTRLLVL.

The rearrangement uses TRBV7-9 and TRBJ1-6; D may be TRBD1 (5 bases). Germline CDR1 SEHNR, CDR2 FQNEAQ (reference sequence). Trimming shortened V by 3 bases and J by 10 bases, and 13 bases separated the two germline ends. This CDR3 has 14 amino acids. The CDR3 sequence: CASSFTRGNSPLHF. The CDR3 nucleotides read TGTGCCAGCAGCTTCACAAGGGGTAACTCACCCCTCCACTTT.

The CDR3 DNA follows: TGTGCCACCAGTGATGGGGGACAGGGAGGCTACGAGCAGTACTTC. It specifies CATSDGGQGGYEQYF. The chain carries TRBV24-1 and TRBJ2-7, with 9 positions matching TRBD1. Unmatched junction bases numbered 5, after V lost 3 bases and J lost 3 bases. The CDR3 is 15 residues long. Germline lookup yields CDR1 KGHDR and CDR2 SFDVKD.

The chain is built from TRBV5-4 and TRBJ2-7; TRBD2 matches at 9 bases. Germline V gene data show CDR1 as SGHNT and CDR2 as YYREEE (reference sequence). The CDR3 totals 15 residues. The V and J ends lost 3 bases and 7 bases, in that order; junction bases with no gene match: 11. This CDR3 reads CASSSRTSATREQYF. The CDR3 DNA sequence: TGTGCCAGCAGCTCTAGGACTAGCGCGACACGGGAGCAGTACTTC. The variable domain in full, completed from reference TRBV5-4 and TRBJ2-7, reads ETGVTQSPTHLIKTRGQQVTLRCSSQSGHNTVSWYQQALGQGPQFIFQYYREEENGRGNFPPRFSGLQFPNYSSELNVNALELDDSALYLCASSSRTSATREQYFGPGTRLTVT.